The 3 T cell receptor beta chains below all came from one sample that was sequenced in a study of human T cells and chemical hapten exposure. TCRdb fed the RACE reads into MiXCR, producing one record per CDR3 protein. This sample has tens of thousands of distinct CDR3 sequences, with 10% found just once. The time point: pre-sensitization, week 0. Treatment reported: therapeutic diphenylcyclopropenone sensitization with weekly scalp DPC. It was from unfractionated whole blood that total RNA was extracted. Here the sequenced sample was whole blood, taken in connection with sensitization to the hapten diphenylcyclopropenone (DPC). The source of these receptors is a man aged 50 to 60 with alopecia areata. Some clones in this sample may be carry-over from other donors' samples.

V is TRBV28 and J is TRBJ2-7, with 9 bases fitting TRBD1. V was clipped by 6 bases and J by 3 bases; unmatched bases: 6. Germline values: CDR1 MDHEN, CDR2 SYDVKM. The CDR3 has 14 residues. The CDR3 sequence: CASRGYRGLYEQYF. For the CDR3, the DNA is TGTGCCAGCAGAGGATACAGGGGGCTCTACGAGCAGTACTTC.

In DNA form, the CDR3 reads TGTGCCAGCAGCGCTTCCGGGGCCCTGGGCACCGGGGAGCTGTTTTTT. It yields the protein CASSASGALGTGELFF. This chain joins TRBV21-1 and TRBJ2-2; TRBD2 is the table's D call and was not checked against the DNA. TRBV21-1 is labeled a pseudogene. The CDR3 is made up of 16 amino acids.

This clonotype has only a few counts. CDR3 loop: CASAPGATNEKLFF. In DNA form, the CDR3 reads TGTGCCAGCGCACCAGGGGCAACTAATGAAAAACTGTTTTTT. V and J are TRBV7-2 and TRBJ1-4, with D maybe TRBD1 (6 bases). Germline V lookup: CDR1 SGHTA, CDR2 FQGNSA. The CDR3 runs 14 residues. The V end lost 8 bases, the J end lost 0 bases, and 10 bases lay between the germline ends. Using reference TRBV7-2 and TRBJ1-4 for the parts outside the CDR3, the full variable domain is GAGVSQSPSNKVTEKGKDVELRCDPISGHTALYWYRQSLGQGLEFLIYFQGNSAPDKSGLPSDRFSAERTGGSVSTLTIQRTQQEDSAVYLCASAPGATNEKLFFGSGTQLSVL.